This T cell receptor (beta chain) stems from a study of cytomegalovirus exposure and HLA in healthy donors. Study-wide findings and caveats: A later analysis found common viral pathogens apparently linked to several of the most significant clusters. CMV serostatus was the only immune exposure information that was available.

A few counts support this clone. Its antigen is currently unknown. Researchers ran the PCR with 60 Vbeta and 13 Jbeta primers. Per the original data handling: In a later analysis, around 10 million of some 80 million unique beta chains occurred in at least two donors. Measured with immunoSEQ multiplex PCR; TCRdb has only the in-frame clones, and not every one. Clone size and V and J calls were adopted from that table, with D and trimming inferred from the DNA. Of about 100,000 clones listed, roughly 80% are singletons. This CDR3 region has 14 residues. CDR1 and CDR2 (germline): PRHDT, FYEKMQ (reference sequence). Trimming at V came to 6 bases and at J to 5 bases, leaving 9 bases not matched to a gene.

Sequencing was performed on PBMCs. This rearrangement joins TRBV13 to TRBJ2-7; 8 nucleotides line up with TRBD1. This sequence originates from a man aged 35 to 55 in good health and CMV-seropositive. The CDR3 DNA sequence: TGTGCCAGCAGAGCCCGGGACAGGTACCACGAGCAGTACTTC. This translates into CASRARDRYHEQYF.